This T cell receptor beta chain was identified in a study of cytomegalovirus exposure and HLA in healthy donors. On this clone: The antigen is not known.

Both 60 Vbeta primers and 13 Jbeta primers went into the PCR. This table comes from immunoSEQ multiplex PCR, and its TCRdb copy is limited to in-frame clones, with some not included. In total, the table holds some 56,000 clones. Whole-study results and caveats: In an earlier analysis, productive rearrangement rates for most beta V segments clustered near 87% or 30%.

The clonotype was recovered from a woman in her thirties in good health and CMV-seropositive. The sequencing input was PBMCs.

Written as DNA, the CDR3 is TGTGCCAGCAGTCCCGAAACGGGAGGGTACGACGAGCAGTACTTC. This sequence encodes CASSPETGGYDEQYF. This chain uses TRBV6-1 with TRBJ2-7, with 8 bases aligning to TRBD2. The CDR3 has 15 residues. The germline CDR1 and CDR2 sequences are MNHNS and SASEGT. Trimming cost V 5 bases and J 5 bases; bases outside gene matches: 11.